This T cell receptor beta chain emerged from a study of blood T cell repertoires in COVID-19. Study information: There were acute and convalescent COVID-19 samples, and they came from the United States, Italy and Spain. Sample material is recorded as cDNA or gDNA derived from T cells, B-cell-depleted T cells, or PBMCs.

CDR1 and CDR2 from the germline V gene are MNHEY and SMNVEV (reference sequence). CDR3 length equals 14 residues. V was cut by 5 bases and J by 7 bases, with 12 bases left in between. Repertoires were generated with immunoSEQ multiplex PCR, while TCRdb's copy carries only in-frame clones and drops some. This table holds fewer than 200,000 clones, roughly 80% found once. The source material was PBMCs or T cells enriched from blood (not recorded which). This TCR was recovered from a middle-aged woman with acute COVID-19. V gene TRBV27 combines with J gene TRBJ1-6, with D tentatively TRBD1 (6 bases). DNA of the CDR3: TGTGCCAGCAGTCCGGGGCAGGGGAATTCACCCCTCCACTTT. Residues: CASSPGQGNSPLHF.